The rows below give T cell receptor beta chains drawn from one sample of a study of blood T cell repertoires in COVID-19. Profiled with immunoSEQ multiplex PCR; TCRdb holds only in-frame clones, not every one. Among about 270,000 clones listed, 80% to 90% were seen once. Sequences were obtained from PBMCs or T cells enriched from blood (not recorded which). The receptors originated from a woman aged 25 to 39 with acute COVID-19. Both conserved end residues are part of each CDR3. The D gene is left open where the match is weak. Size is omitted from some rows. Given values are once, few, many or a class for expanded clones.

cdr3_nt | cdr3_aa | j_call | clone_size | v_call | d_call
TGCAGTGCTAGTTCGGACCAAGAGACCCAGTACTTC | CSASSDQETQYF | TRBJ2-5 | NA | TRBV20-1 | NA
TGTGCCAGCAGCCAAGAGACCGGGACAGGGGCCTACGAGCAGTACTTC | CASSQETGTGAYEQYF | TRBJ2-7 | NA | TRBV14 | TRBD1
TGTGCCAGCAATCCAGACAGGGGACATCAGCCCCAGCATTTT | CASNPDRGHQPQHF | TRBJ1-5 | NA | TRBV7-8 | TRBD1
TGTGCCAGCAGCCCGCAGGGGTTAGCTAACTATGGCTACACCTTC | CASSPQGLANYGYTF | TRBJ1-2 | NA | TRBV21-1 | NA
TGTGCCAGCAGCAAAAAGTATACTGATTCCTACGAGCAGTACTTC | CASSKKYTDSYEQYF | TRBJ2-7 | NA | TRBV21-1 | NA
TGTGCCAGCAGTTTGCGTCGAACTAAGGGGGGGAATGAGCAGTTCTTC | CASSLRRTKGGNEQFF | TRBJ2-1 | NA | TRBV28 | NA
TGTGCCAGCAGTTTCCGTCCGACTAGCGGGAGTTGGGATACGCAGTATTTT | CASSFRPTSGSWDTQYF | TRBJ2-3 | NA | TRBV27 | TRBD2
TGTGCCAGCAGCGCCGGACAGGGGGGCAATTCACCCCTCCACTTT | CASSAGQGGNSPLHF | TRBJ1-6 | once | TRBV9 | TRBD1
TGTGCCAGCAGTTTTGGTAGCGCTGGGACCCAGTACTTC | CASSFGSAGTQYF | TRBJ2-5 | NA | TRBV12-3/TRBV12-4 | NA
TGTGCCAGTAGACGGGGACAGGGCCCGTTGGACTATGGCTACACCTTC | CASRRGQGPLDYGYTF | TRBJ1-2 | NA | TRBV19 | TRBD1
TGTGCCAGAAGCTTGGATCGGCGGGAAAGCTCTGGGGCCAACGTCCTGACTTTC | CARSLDRRESSGANVLTF | TRBJ2-6 | NA | TRBV5-3 | NA
TGTGCCAGCAGCTTAGTGGGGACTAGCGGGAGTAGAACGCAGTATTTT | CASSLVGTSGSRTQYF | TRBJ2-3 | NA | TRBV7-8 | TRBD2
TGTGCCAGCAGCCTAGGGGACAGGGCTAATGAAAAACTGTTTTTT | CASSLGDRANEKLFF | TRBJ1-4 | once | TRBV3-1/TRBV3-2 | TRBD1
TGTGCCAGCAGCCCCACCGGGGATAGCAATCAGCCCCAGCATTTT | CASSPTGDSNQPQHF | TRBJ1-5 | NA | TRBV28 | NA
TGCGCCAGCAGCCTCCGACCTTCTCCAGGGGGTATCCTCAATGAGCAGTTCTTC | CASSLRPSPGGILNEQFF | TRBJ2-1 | NA | TRBV5-1 | TRBD1
TGTGCCAGCAGTTTACAGGGAGCTAGCAATCAGCCCCAGCATTTT | CASSLQGASNQPQHF | TRBJ1-5 | NA | TRBV6-5 | NA
TGTGCCACTAAGGGGACCGGGGAGCTGTTTTTT | CATKGTGELFF | TRBJ2-2 | NA | TRBV7-9 | NA
TGTGCCAGCAGTGAAGGGGGCCTAGCGGGGGAGACCCAGTACTTC | CASSEGGLAGETQYF | TRBJ2-5 | NA | TRBV6-1 | TRBD2
TGTGCCACCAGTGAGGCCGGGACAGGGGGCGAGGATGGCTACACCTTC | CATSEAGTGGEDGYTF | TRBJ1-2 | NA | TRBV24-1 | TRBD1
TGTGCCAGCAGCGACGGACAGGGGGTAGGTCAGCCCCAGCATTTT | CASSDGQGVGQPQHF | TRBJ1-5 | NA | TRBV5-8 | TRBD1
TGCAGCGTTGTGGCAGGGGGCTCCTACAATGAGCAGTTCTTC | CSVVAGGSYNEQFF | TRBJ2-1 | NA | TRBV29-1 | TRBD1
TGTGCCAGCAGCTTAGAACCGGGACAGGGGAACCTCCAGTCGACCTTC | CASSLEPGQGNLQSTF | TRBJ1-2 | NA | TRBV7-8 | TRBD1
TGCGCCAGCAGCCAAGAACCCAGGGTAGGCGACGAGCAGTACTTC | CASSQEPRVGDEQYF | TRBJ2-7 | once | TRBV4-3 | NA
TGTGCCAGCAGCCAAGATATTCAGGGTCCCTACGAGCAGTACTTC | CASSQDIQGPYEQYF | TRBJ2-7 | NA | TRBV14 | NA
TGTGCCTGGTCCGGGGTTAATTCACCCCTCCACTTT | CAWSGVNSPLHF | TRBJ1-6 | NA | TRBV30 | NA
TGTGCCAGCAGTTCACCCTCCACCACAGGGGGCAAAAACATTCAGTACTTC | CASSSPSTTGGKNIQYF | TRBJ2-4 | NA | TRBV27 | TRBD1
TGTGCCAGCAGTCCTGGACAGGGGGCGGAGGGTCAGCCCCAGCATTTT | CASSPGQGAEGQPQHF | TRBJ1-5 | NA | TRBV9 | TRBD1
TGTGCCACCAGCAGAGATTGGTTTGGGGCCCCTGCTGGTGGAAACACCATATATTTT | CATSRDWFGAPAGGNTIYF | TRBJ1-3 | NA | TRBV15 | NA
TGTGCCAGCAGTCTGACGGGGACAGGGGTGGAAAAACTGTTTTTT | CASSLTGTGVEKLFF | TRBJ1-4 | NA | TRBV27 | TRBD1
TGCGCCAGCAGCCAAGCGGCGGGACAGTCCTACGAGCAGTACTTC | CASSQAAGQSYEQYF | TRBJ2-7 | NA | TRBV4-1 | NA
TGTGCCAGCAGTCCAAGGGGGATGAACACTGAAGCTTTCTTT | CASSPRGMNTEAFF | TRBJ1-1 | NA | TRBV28 | NA
TGCGCCAGCAGTGTAGTCGCAGATACGCAGTATTTT | CASSVVADTQYF | TRBJ2-3 | NA | TRBV5-1 | NA
TGTGCCAGCAGCCCGTCCGAGGCTATCTCCTACAATGAGCAGTTCTTC | CASSPSEAISYNEQFF | TRBJ2-1 | NA | TRBV7-2 | NA